A single sample is the source of the 6 T cell receptor beta chains below, sequenced in a study of cytomegalovirus exposure and HLA in healthy donors. The PCR employed 60 Vbeta primers together with 13 Jbeta primers. Assay used: immunoSEQ multiplex PCR; TCRdb lists only in-frame clones, some missing. The sample has around 150,000 clones, approximately 83% seen once. The sample consisted of PBMCs. The source is a man in his late teens or twenties in good health and CMV-seropositive.

This chain uses TRBV12-5 with TRBJ2-1; weak D call: TRBD2 (5 bases). CDR1 is LGHNT and CDR2 is FRNRAP in the germline V gene. V dropped 2 bases and J dropped 2 bases, with 10 bases sitting between them. This CDR3 contains 15 residues. This CDR3 is CASGLTGITYNEQFF. DNA for the CDR3: TGTGCTAGTGGTTTGACGGGAATCACCTACAATGAGCAGTTCTTC.

This clone has just one count. The rearrangement joins TRBV19 to TRBJ2-1, with 8 bases lining up with TRBD1. This CDR3 is 13 amino acids long. V gave up 4 bases and J gave up 6 bases; unmatched junction bases: 2. The germline V gene encodes CDR1 LNHDA and CDR2 SQIVND (reference sequence). The CDR3 sequence: CASSRTGFNEQFF. CDR3 coding DNA: TGTGCCAGTAGTAGGACAGGGTTCAATGAGCAGTTCTTC.

The chain links TRBV2 to TRBJ2-5, with 10 bases fitting TRBD2. CDR1 and CDR2 (germline): SNHLY, FYNNEI. V shed 8 bases and J 2 bases; nucleotides not matched to a gene: 2. The CDR3 runs 13 residues. Written as DNA, the CDR3 is TGTGCCAGCGTACTAGCGGGGCAAGAGACCCAGTACTTC. It encodes CASVLAGQETQYF.

The rearrangement uses TRBV5-4 and TRBJ2-1; perhaps TRBD2 as D (5 bases). The V gene's germline CDR1 is SGHNT and CDR2 YYREEE (reference sequence). The CDR3 is made up of 12 amino acids. The V end was cut by 5 bases, the J end by 8 bases, with 11 bases between. The CDR3 nucleotides are TGTGCCAGCAGAATACTGAGGGATGAGCAGTTCTTC. Encoded protein: CASRILRDEQFF.

The genes are TRBV2 and TRBJ2-3, with 9 bases matching TRBD2. The V and J ends lost 8 bases and 0 bases, in that order; junction bases with no gene match: 3. The CDR3 consists of 14 residues. Germline loops: CDR1 SNHLY, CDR2 FYNNEI. In nucleotides, the CDR3 is TGTGCCAGCGAAAGCGGGGGGAGCACAGATACGCAGTATTTT. Its protein product is CASESGGSTDTQYF. The full variable domain, completed using reference TRBV2 and TRBJ2-3, is EPEVTQTPSHQVTQMGQEVILRCVPISNHLYFYWYRQILGQKVEFLVSFYNNEISEKSEIFDDQFSVERPDGSNFTLKIRSTKLEDSAMYFCASESGGSTDTQYFGPGTRLTVL.

This chain connects TRBV29-1 to TRBJ2-5; 7 nucleotides agree with TRBD1. The DNA end is a closer match to TRBJ2-7, so the J assignment may be wrong. CDR3 length equals 12 residues. Germline V lookup: CDR1 SQVTM, CDR2 ANQGSEA. The CDR3 DNA reads TGCAGCGTACGGGACAGCTCCTACGAGCAGTACTTC. Its protein product is CSVRDSSYEQYF.